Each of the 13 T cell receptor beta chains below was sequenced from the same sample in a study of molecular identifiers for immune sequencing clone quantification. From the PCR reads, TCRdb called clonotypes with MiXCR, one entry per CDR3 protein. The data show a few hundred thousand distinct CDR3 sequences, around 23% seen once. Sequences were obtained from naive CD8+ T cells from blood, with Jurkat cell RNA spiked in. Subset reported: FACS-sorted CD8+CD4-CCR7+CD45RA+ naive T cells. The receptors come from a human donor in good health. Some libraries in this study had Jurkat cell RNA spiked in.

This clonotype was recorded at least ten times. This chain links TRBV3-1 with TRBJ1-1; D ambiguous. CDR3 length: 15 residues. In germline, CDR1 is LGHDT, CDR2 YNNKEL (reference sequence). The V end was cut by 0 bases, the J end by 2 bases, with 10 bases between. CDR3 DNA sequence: TGTGCCAGCAGCCAAGATTTAGGCGGAAACACTGAAGCTTTCTTT. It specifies CASSQDLGGNTEAFF. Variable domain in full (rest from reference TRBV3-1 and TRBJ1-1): DTAVSQTPKYLVTQMGNDKSIKCEQNLGHDTMYWYKQDSKKFLKIMFSYNNKELIINETVPNRFSPKSPDKAHLNLHINSLELGDSAVYFCASSQDLGGNTEAFFGQGTRLTVV.

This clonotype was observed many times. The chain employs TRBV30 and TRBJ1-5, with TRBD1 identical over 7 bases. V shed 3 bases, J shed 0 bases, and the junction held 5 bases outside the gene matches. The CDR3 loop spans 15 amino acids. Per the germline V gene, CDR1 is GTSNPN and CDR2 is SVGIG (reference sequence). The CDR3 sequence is CAWRDRSYSNQPQHF. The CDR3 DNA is TGTGCCTGGAGGGACAGGAGCTATAGCAATCAGCCCCAGCATTTT.

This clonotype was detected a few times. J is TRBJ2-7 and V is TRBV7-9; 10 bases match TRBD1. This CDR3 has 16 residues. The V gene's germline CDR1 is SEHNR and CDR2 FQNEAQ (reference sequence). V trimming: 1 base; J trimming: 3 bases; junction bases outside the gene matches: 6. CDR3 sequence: CASSLDGDRGNYEQYF. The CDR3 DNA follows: TGTGCCAGCAGCTTAGACGGGGACAGGGGAAACTACGAGCAGTACTTC.

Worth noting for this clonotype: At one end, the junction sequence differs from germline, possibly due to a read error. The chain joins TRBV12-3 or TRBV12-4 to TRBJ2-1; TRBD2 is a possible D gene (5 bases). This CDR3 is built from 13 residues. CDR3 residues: CPSGLLSGSPQFF. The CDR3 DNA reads TGTCCCAGCGGCTTGCTGTCGGGGTCGCCGCAGTTCTTC.

CDR3: CAWSGDRESYEQYF. As DNA, the CDR3 is TGTGCCTGGAGTGGGGACAGGGAGTCCTACGAGCAGTACTTC. The genes are TRBV30 and TRBJ2-7, with TRBD1 identical over 9 bases. The CDR3 is 14 residues long. Germline V gene data show CDR1 as GTSNPN and CDR2 as SVGIG (reference sequence). V lost 1 base, J lost 1 base, and 2 bases stayed unmatched.

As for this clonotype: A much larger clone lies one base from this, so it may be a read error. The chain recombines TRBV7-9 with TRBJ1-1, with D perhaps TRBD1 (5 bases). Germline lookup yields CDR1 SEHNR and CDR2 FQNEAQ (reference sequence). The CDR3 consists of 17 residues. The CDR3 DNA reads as TGTGCCAGCAGCTTAGTCCGCCTGATGGGGGTCCGCACTGAAGCTCTCTTT. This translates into CASSLVRLMGVRTEALF.

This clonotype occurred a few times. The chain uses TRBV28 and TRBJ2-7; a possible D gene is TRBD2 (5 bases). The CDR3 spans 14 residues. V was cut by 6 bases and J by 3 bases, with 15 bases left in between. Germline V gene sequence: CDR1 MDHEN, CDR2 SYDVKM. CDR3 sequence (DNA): TGTGCCAGCAGAACTAGAGGGTTCAGCTACGAGCAGTACTTC. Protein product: CASRTRGFSYEQYF.

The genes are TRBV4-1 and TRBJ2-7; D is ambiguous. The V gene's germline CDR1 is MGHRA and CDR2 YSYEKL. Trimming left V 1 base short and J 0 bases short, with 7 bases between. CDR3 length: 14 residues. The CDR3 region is CASSQGRSSYEQYF. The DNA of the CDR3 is TGCGCCAGCAGCCAAGGCCGGAGCTCCTACGAGCAGTACTTC.

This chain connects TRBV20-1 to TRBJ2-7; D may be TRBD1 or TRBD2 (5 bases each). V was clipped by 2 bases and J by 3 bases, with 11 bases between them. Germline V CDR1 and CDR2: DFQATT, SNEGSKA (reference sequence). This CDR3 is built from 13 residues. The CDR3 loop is CSARSLGVYEQYF. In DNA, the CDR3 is TGCAGTGCTAGAAGCCTGGGGGTCTACGAGCAGTACTTC.

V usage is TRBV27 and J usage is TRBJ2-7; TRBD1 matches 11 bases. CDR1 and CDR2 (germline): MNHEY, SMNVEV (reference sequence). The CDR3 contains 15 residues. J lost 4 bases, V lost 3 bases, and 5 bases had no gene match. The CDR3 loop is CASSFGQGALYEQYF. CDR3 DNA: TGTGCCAGCAGTTTTGGACAGGGGGCATTGTACGAGCAGTACTTC.

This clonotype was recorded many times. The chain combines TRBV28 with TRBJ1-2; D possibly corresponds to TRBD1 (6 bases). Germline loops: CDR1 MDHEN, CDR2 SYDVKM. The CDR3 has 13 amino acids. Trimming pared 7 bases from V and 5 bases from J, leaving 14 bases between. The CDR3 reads CASILEGGYGYTF. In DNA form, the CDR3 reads TGTGCCAGCATCCTAGAAGGGGGGTATGGCTACACCTTC.

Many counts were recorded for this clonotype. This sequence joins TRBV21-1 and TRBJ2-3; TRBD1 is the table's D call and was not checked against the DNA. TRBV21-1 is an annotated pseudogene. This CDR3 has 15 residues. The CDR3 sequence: CASPGRGPLTDTQYF. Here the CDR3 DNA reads TGTGCCAGCCCCGGACGAGGCCCACTGACAGATACGCAGTATTTT.

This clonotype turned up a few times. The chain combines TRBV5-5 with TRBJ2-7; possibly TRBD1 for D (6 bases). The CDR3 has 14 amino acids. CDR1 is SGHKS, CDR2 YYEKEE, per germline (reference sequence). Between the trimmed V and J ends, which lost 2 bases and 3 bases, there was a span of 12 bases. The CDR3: CASSFFQGSYEQYF. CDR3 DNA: TGTGCCAGCAGCTTTTTTCAGGGGAGCTACGAGCAGTACTTC.